Presented here are 9 T cell receptor beta chains from one specimen sequenced in a study of OX40 agonist ivuxolimab in advanced cancers. Clones were read by immunoSEQ multiplex PCR, and TCRdb kept only the in-frame ones, dropping some. The sample contains just over 95,000 clones, over 75% of which appear only once. Here the sequenced sample was CD4+ or CD8+ T cells sorted from blood, taken in a trial of the OX40 agonist ivuxolimab. Receptors originate from an adult with an advanced solid tumor such as melanoma, head and neck, liver or kidney cancer.

This rearrangement joins TRBV6-1 to TRBJ2-5; TRBD2 matches at 14 bases. The V segment lost 6 bases and the J segment 10 bases; nucleotides outside the gene matches: 4. The CDR3 has 13 amino acids. The germline V gene has CDR1 MNHNS and CDR2 SASEGT. CDR3 nucleotide sequence: TGTGCCAGCAGGGGACTAGCGGGAGAGGTCCAGTACTTC. Translating it yields CASRGLAGEVQYF.

The gene calls are TRBV7-2 and TRBJ1-2; D perhaps matches TRBD1 (5 bases). Looked up from germline, CDR1 is SGHTA and CDR2 is FQGNSA. This CDR3 is built from 15 residues. The germline V and J ends were trimmed by 7 bases and 2 bases, with 17 bases remaining between them. The CDR3: CASMPGGFGNYGYTF. DNA for the CDR3: TGTGCCAGCATGCCCGGGGGGTTTGGCAACTATGGCTACACCTTC.

The chain uses TRBV7-3 and TRBJ2-1; 11 nucleotides align to TRBD2. CDR3 length: 16 residues. V dropped 1 base and J dropped 4; count of bases not matched to a gene: 3. The germline V gene encodes CDR1 SGHTA and CDR2 FQGTGA. The CDR3 sequence is CASSLKGLAEYNEQFF. The CDR3 nucleotides are TGTGCCAGCAGCTTAAAGGGACTAGCGGAGTACAATGAGCAGTTCTTC.

The chain links TRBV28 to TRBJ1-5; D is undetermined. CDR1 and CDR2 from the germline V gene are MDHEN and SYDVKM. This CDR3 spans 12 amino acids. V was cut by 8 bases and J by 0 bases, with 5 bases left in between. CDR3 region: CASGPSNQPQHF. The CDR3 coding sequence is TGTGCCAGCGGCCCTAGCAATCAGCCCCAGCATTTT.

V usage is TRBV7-8 and J usage is TRBJ2-1; no clear D gene. From germline, CDR1 is SGHVS and CDR2 FQNEAQ. This CDR3 region has 13 residues. V lost 5 bases and J lost 7, with 12 bases in between. Here the CDR3 DNA reads TGTGCCAGCAGCACGAGTCTAGAGAATGAGCAGTTCTTC. Its translation: CASSTSLENEQFF.

Written as DNA, the CDR3 is TGTGCCAGCCGCACTAGCGGGAGGGCCTACGAGCAGTACTTC. Protein product: CASRTSGRAYEQYF. This chain links TRBV18 with TRBJ2-7, with 13 positions matching TRBD2. Germline lookup yields CDR1 KGHSH and CDR2 LQKENI. J lost 2 bases, V lost 8 bases, and 3 bases had no gene match. The CDR3 is 14 residues long.

The rearrangement links TRBV7-9 to TRBJ2-1, with D possibly being TRBD2 (6 bases). CDR3 length equals 17 residues. Trimming shortened V by 2 bases and J by 0 bases, and 14 bases separated the two germline ends. Germline V CDR1 and CDR2: SEHNR, FQNEAQ (reference sequence). The CDR3 DNA reads TGTGCCAGCAGCTTACCGTGGGGGGTTGGCTCCTACAATGAGCAGTTCTTC. Its translation: CASSLPWGVGSYNEQFF.

The gene calls are TRBV7-2 and TRBJ2-7; D gene uncertain. The CDR3 is made up of 14 amino acids. CDR1 and CDR2 from the germline V gene are SGHTA and FQGNSA. V lost 7 bases, J lost 4 bases, and 17 bases lay in between. Written as DNA, the CDR3 is TGTGCCAGCAAAACGGGCCCCGATAGGTACGAGCAGTACTTC. Amino acid sequence: CASKTGPDRYEQYF.

In the case of this clone: At one boundary the junction diverges from the germline segment, which might be a read error. This chain uses TRBV7-7 with TRBJ2-5; either TRBD1 or TRBD2 may fit D (5 bases each). Germline CDR1 is SSHAT and CDR2 is FNYEAQ (reference sequence). CDR3 length: 14 residues. The CDR3 sequence: CASSLARQGETQYF. The CDR3 nucleotides are TGTGCTAGCAGCTTAGCGAGGCAGGGAGAGACCCAGTACTTC.